The 10 T cell receptor beta chains in this list originate from one sample, sequenced in a study of molecular identifiers for immune sequencing clone quantification. TCRdb re-called the PCR reads through MiXCR, storing one row per CDR3 protein. The sample includes about half a million distinct CDR3 sequences, about 22% of them seen just once. The sample taken for sequencing was naive CD8+ T cells from blood, with Jurkat cell RNA spiked in. The subset is: FACS-sorted CD8+CD4-CCR7+CD45RA+ naive T cells. These receptors were collected from a human donor in good health. Some libraries in this study had Jurkat cell RNA spiked in.

This clonotype was recorded once. V gene TRBV2 combines with J gene TRBJ2-5; 9 bases align to TRBD2. CDR3 length: 16 residues. Per germline, CDR1 SNHLY and CDR2 FYNNEI. The V and J ends lost 1 base and 0 bases, in that order; junction bases with no gene match: 3. CDR3 region: CASSEGSGGYQETQYF. CDR3 coding DNA: TGTGCCAGCAGTGAAGGAAGCGGGGGGTACCAAGAGACCCAGTACTTC.

This clonotype has only a few counts. This chain links TRBV20-1 with TRBJ2-5; a possible D gene is TRBD2 (6 bases). CDR3 length: 16 residues. With 1 base removed from V and 3 bases from J, the gap between germline ends came to 18 bases. Germline CDR1 reads DFQATT; CDR2 reads SNEGSKA (reference sequence). The CDR3 DNA follows: TGCAGTGCTAGAGTTCCCCCCCTGACTAGTAAAGAGACCCAGTACTTC. Translated, it gives CSARVPPLTSKETQYF.

This clonotype was recorded many times. The V and J genes are TRBV7-9 and TRBJ2-7, with TRBD1 matching 10 bases. The CDR3 contains 14 residues. CDR1 SEHNR and CDR2 FQNEAQ come from the germline V gene (reference sequence). The V gene end was trimmed by 4 bases and the J gene end by 5 bases; junction bases not matched to a gene: 5. The CDR3 nucleotides are TGTGCCAGCAGCTCCCGGGACAGGGGCCACGAGCAGTACTTC. Its protein product is CASSSRDRGHEQYF.

The chain has TRBV7-6 and TRBJ1-6, with D perhaps TRBD1 (5 bases). In germline, CDR1 is SGHVS, CDR2 FNYEAQ. The V end lost 1 base, the J end lost 9 bases, and 16 bases lay between the germline ends. The length of the CDR3 is 16 residues. The chain's CDR3 is CASSLGQLYGVSPLHF. CDR3 sequence (DNA): TGTGCCAGCAGCTTAGGACAGCTGTATGGTGTTTCACCCCTCCACTTT.

The V and J genes are TRBV4-3 and TRBJ2-5, with 12 bases fitting TRBD2. This CDR3 comprises 18 residues. CDR1 is LGHNA and CDR2 is YSLEER in the germline V gene. The ends lost 4 bases at V and 0 bases at J; junction bases unmatched: 9. In nucleotides, the CDR3 is TGCGCCAGCAGCCCCTCTAGCGGGGGGGCCCTGGACCAAGAGACCCAGTACTTC. Encoded protein: CASSPSSGGALDQETQYF.

Comments on this clonotype: With a much larger clone just one base away, this may be a read error. This sequence joins TRBV6-1 and TRBJ1-1; 7 bases align to TRBD1. V was pared by 8 bases and J by 6 bases, with 6 bases of the junction left unmatched. CDR1 and CDR2 (germline): MNHNS, SASEGT. The CDR3 runs to 12 residues. Here the CDR3 DNA reads TGTGCCAGCCGACAGGGATCCGCTGAAGCTTTCTTT. Translation gives CASRQGSAEAFF.

The gene calls are TRBV24-1 and TRBJ2-1, with D perhaps TRBD2 (5 bases). Per germline, CDR1 KGHDR and CDR2 SFDVKD. The CDR3 is 16 amino acids. V shed 0 bases and J shed 0 bases, with 8 bases lying between them. The CDR3, as DNA: TGTGCCACCAGTGATTTGGAGGGCCTCTCCTACAATGAGCAGTTCTTC. This translates into CATSDLEGLSYNEQFF.

J is TRBJ2-7 and V is TRBV27; D remains unclear. CDR1 is MNHEY, CDR2 SMNVEV, per germline (reference sequence). Trimming stripped 4 bases from V and 5 bases from J, with 15 bases between. This CDR3 region has 14 residues. CDR3 loop: CASSSGRHPDEQYF. The CDR3 region has the DNA TGTGCCAGCAGTTCCGGTAGACATCCCGACGAGCAGTACTTC.

This clonotype was seen many times. The V call is TRBV5-1, the J call TRBJ2-4; D may correspond to TRBD1 or TRBD2 (5 bases each). Trimming left V 1 base short and J 0 bases short, with 11 bases between. Germline V lookup: CDR1 SGHRS, CDR2 YFSETQ. CDR3 length: 16 residues. The CDR3 DNA reads as TGCGCCAGCAGCTTGACCCTTGGGACAGCCAAAAACATTCAGTACTTC. This sequence encodes CASSLTLGTAKNIQYF.

With regard to this clonotype: Just one base apart from a much larger clone, this may be a read error. The chain uses TRBV20-1 and TRBJ2-2, with D tentatively TRBD1 (6 bases). CDR1 is DFQATT, CDR2 SNEGSKA, per germline (reference sequence). The CDR3 extends over 13 amino acids. V dropped 6 bases and J dropped 1 base, with 9 bases sitting between them. The CDR3 DNA sequence: TGCAGTGCCGGACAGTTGAACACCGGGGAGCTGTTTTTT. Translating it yields CSAGQLNTGELFF.